A single sample gave rise to the 5 T cell receptor beta chains below, sequenced in a study of T-cell reconstitution after alpha-beta-depleted transplantation in children. Unique molecular identifiers were incorporated into the prepared TCRbeta library. One entry per CDR3 protein results from TCRdb running MiXCR on the PCR reads. The data show 230,000 or so distinct CDR3 sequences, approximately 9.8% seen once. The sequencing used PBMCs from the stem cell graft donor, collected from the stem cell graft. These receptor sequences come from a human donor who donated a stem cell graft to a child with SCID.

This clonotype was counted at least ten times. This sequence joins TRBV19 and TRBJ1-3; TRBD1 is a possible D gene (5 bases). The CDR3 spans 15 residues. V was clipped by 6 bases and J by 0 bases, with 12 bases between them. Germline values: CDR1 LNHDA, CDR2 SQIVND (reference sequence). This chain's CDR3 is CASRGLGLSGNTIYF. CDR3 nucleotide sequence: TGTGCCAGTAGGGGACTGGGCCTCTCTGGAAACACCATATATTTT.

This clonotype was counted ten times or more. The chain links TRBV20-1 to TRBJ1-5; D is perhaps TRBD1 (5 bases). The CDR3 spans 12 residues. V lost 6 bases to trimming and J lost 6 bases, with 12 bases between them. CDR1 and CDR2 from the germline V gene are DFQATT and SNEGSKA (reference sequence). The CDR3 DNA reads as TGCAGTGCCAACATTGGGGGTCAGCCCCAGCATTTT. Encoded protein: CSANIGGQPQHF.

This clonotype was detected ten times or more. The chain has TRBV5-1 and TRBJ2-1; D is possibly TRBD1 or TRBD2 (5 bases each). From germline, CDR1 is SGHRS and CDR2 YFSETQ. CDR3 size: 16 residues. V gave up 2 bases and J gave up 5 bases, with 17 bases separating them. The chain's CDR3 is CASSFRPGTGDNEQFF. In DNA form, the CDR3 reads TGCGCCAGCAGCTTTAGGCCGGGGACGGGTGACAATGAGCAGTTCTTC.

This clonotype was recorded at least ten times. CDR3 residues: CSAKGSYNEQFF. The DNA for the CDR3 is TGCAGTGCTAAGGGCAGCTACAATGAGCAGTTCTTC. This chain joins TRBV20-1 and TRBJ2-1, with D uncertain. Germline loops: CDR1 DFQATT, CDR2 SNEGSKA (reference sequence). V was trimmed by 4 bases and J by 3 bases, leaving 7 bases between them. There are 12 residues in the CDR3.

This clonotype was seen repeatedly, ten times or more. For the CDR3, the DNA is TGTGCCAGCAGTTACGGGCTTAGCTCCTACGAGCAGTACTTC. This encodes CASSYGLSSYEQYF. The V call is TRBV6-5, the J call TRBJ2-7; D unclear. The germline gives CDR1 MNHEY, CDR2 SVGAGI. The CDR3 loop spans 14 amino acids. Trimming shortened V by 2 bases and J by 0 bases, and 8 bases separated the two germline ends.